A single sample gave rise to the 22 T cell receptor beta chains below, sequenced in a study of metastatic and nonmetastatic thyroid tumors. Using MiXCR, TCRdb reanalyzed the PCR reads. The table has fewer than 20,000 clones, around 30% seen once; the top ten hold roughly 15%. Not a single patient had been given any form of treatment at any point before undergoing thyroid surgery. The sample consisted of tumor tissue. All receptors come from a female donor with papillary thyroid cancer or a benign thyroid nodule (not recorded which). Some clones in this sample may be carry-over from other donors' samples.

As concerns this clone: A much larger clone sits a single nucleotide away, making a read error possible. At the DNA level, this CDR3 is encoded by other sequences in the same sample as well. This chain links TRBV7-6 with TRBJ1-5, with a possible D match to TRBD1 (6 bases). Germline values: CDR1 SGHVS, CDR2 FNYEAQ. The CDR3 length is 14 residues. CDR3 sequence reads: CASSPLQGSQPQHF. In DNA, the CDR3 is TGTGCCAGCAGCCCTCTCCAGGGGTCTCAGCCCCAGCATTTC.

This chain joins TRBV30 and TRBJ2-1; D is tentatively TRBD1 or TRBD2 (5 bases each). The length of the CDR3 is 13 residues. Looked up from germline, CDR1 is GTSNPN and CDR2 is SVGIG (reference sequence). The V end was cut by 5 bases, the J end by 13 bases, with 21 bases between. The CDR3 loop reads CAWDRLSVGEQFF. In nucleotides, the CDR3 is TGTGCCTGGGATAGACTATCGGTAGGGGAACAGTTCTTC.

This clone was counted only a few times. CDR3 in DNA: TGTGCCAGCAGCTTGGCCCCGGACACCTACTCTGGAAACACCATATATTTT. As protein: CASSLAPDTYSGNTIYF. The V and J genes are TRBV5-4 and TRBJ1-3; D possibly corresponds to TRBD1 (5 bases). From germline, CDR1 is SGHNT and CDR2 YYREEE (reference sequence). Between the trimmed V and J ends, which lost 0 bases and 0 bases, there was a span of 13 bases. CDR3 length: 17 amino acids.

Comments on this clone: The junction does not match germline at one end; this may be a read error. The V call is TRBV7-6, the J call TRBJ2-1, with 8 bases fitting TRBD2. Looked up from germline, CDR1 is SGHVS and CDR2 is FNYEAQ. CDR3 length: 19 residues. CDR3 sequence reads: CASSPLLGSVSGSGDEQFF. CDR3 coding DNA: TGTGCTAGCAGCCCCCTTCTTGGGAGCGTGAGCGGGAGTGGAGATGAGCAGTTCTTC.

By its share, this clone is medium-sized. V usage is TRBV20-1 and J usage is TRBJ1-2; a weak D match, TRBD1 (6 bases). This CDR3 has 14 amino acids. Germline assignment: CDR1 DFQATT and CDR2 SNEGSKA (reference sequence). Deletions cut 5 bases from V and 4 bases from J, with 17 bases between. In nucleotides, the CDR3 is TGCAGTGCTCCGGATACCGACAGGAGCTATGGCTACACCTTC. Translation gives CSAPDTDRSYGYTF.

Details on this clone: Within the sample, other DNA sequences also encode this same CDR3. This sequence joins TRBV19 and TRBJ2-1; TRBD2 agrees at 9 bases. Per the germline V gene, CDR1 is LNHDA and CDR2 is SQIVND (reference sequence). V trimming: 5 bases; J trimming: 2 bases; junction bases outside the gene matches: 4. The length of the CDR3 is 15 residues. CDR3 sequence reads: CASSLSGSAYNEQFF. The DNA for the CDR3 is TGTGCCAGTAGTCTTAGCGGGAGTGCCTACAATGAGCAGTTCTTC.

The table lists this clone with many counts. V gene TRBV2 combines with J gene TRBJ2-3; D call uncertain. Trimming removed 7 bases at V and 5 bases at J, with 7 bases between. CDR3 size: 11 residues. From germline, CDR1 is SNHLY and CDR2 FYNNEI. The CDR3 region is CASTLQDTQYF. The CDR3, as DNA: TGTGCCAGCACGCTGCAAGATACGCAGTATTTT.

The chain joins TRBV10-3 to TRBJ1-1; D is undetermined. The CDR3 runs to 13 residues. Germline lookup yields CDR1 ENHRY and CDR2 SYGVKD. V gave up 0 bases and J gave up 12 bases, with 14 bases separating them. The CDR3 coding sequence is TGTGCCATCAGTGAGTCCGACTTACTCGAATCTTTCTTT. Its translation: CAISESDLLESFF.

This clone was counted many times. This chain joins TRBV20-1 and TRBJ2-3; possibly TRBD1 for D (6 bases). V lost 3 bases and J lost 2, with 12 bases in between. CDR1 is DFQATT, CDR2 SNEGSKA, per germline (reference sequence). The CDR3 consists of 14 residues. DNA for the CDR3: TGCAGTGCTAGTGGGGGCGGACCCACAGATACGCAGTATTTT. Translation gives CSASGGGPTDTQYF.

The V and J genes are TRBV6-1 and TRBJ2-7; 7 nucleotides agree with TRBD1. CDR3 length: 15 amino acids. CDR1 is MNHNS and CDR2 is SASEGT in the germline V gene. V lost 4 bases and J lost 0; bases outside the gene matches: 6. The DNA for the CDR3 is TGTGCCAGCAGTGGAACAGGGGCCCTCTCCTACGAGCAGTACTTC. As protein: CASSGTGALSYEQYF.

This clone was counted at least ten times. The rearrangement links TRBV19 to TRBJ1-2; unclear D gene. With 7 bases removed from V and 4 bases from J, the gap between germline ends came to 16 bases. CDR1 and CDR2 from the germline V gene are LNHDA and SQIVND (reference sequence). The CDR3 is made up of 14 amino acids. CDR3 DNA: TGTGCCAGTACCTACCCGACATCCCCCTATGGCTACACCTTC. This gives the protein CASTYPTSPYGYTF.

As for this clone: At one of its ends the junction is not consistent with the germline gene, which may arise from a read error. The rearrangement links TRBV30 to TRBJ2-3, with D possibly TRBD2 on 5 matching bases. CDR1 and CDR2 (germline): GTSNPN, SVGIG (reference sequence). The CDR3 is 14 amino acids. The CDR3 coding sequence is TGTGCCTGGATCGGGGTTTATGGCGCAGATACGCGGTATTTT. This encodes CAWIGVYGADTRYF.

The genes are TRBV27 and TRBJ1-6; D unclear. Trimming took 3 bases from V and 7 from J, leaving 10 bases between them. This CDR3 contains 14 residues. CDR1 is MNHEY, CDR2 SMNVEV, per germline (reference sequence). The CDR3 bases are TGTGCCAGCAGTTTCTATGCAAAGAATTCACCCCTCCACTTT. Protein: CASSFYAKNSPLHF.

This clone was picked up many times. This chain links TRBV12-5 with TRBJ2-1, with 8 nucleotides matching TRBD2. Germline trimming cut 9 bases from V and 3 bases from J; bases unmatched to any gene: 7. The germline CDR1 and CDR2 sequences are LGHNT and FRNRAP. The CDR3 extends over 14 amino acids. The CDR3 reads CASSSSGFYNEQFF. CDR3 sequence (DNA): TGTGCTAGCTCCTCTAGCGGGTTCTACAATGAGCAGTTCTTC.

Ten or more counts support this clone. The rearrangement links TRBV7-9 to TRBJ1-4, with 7 positions matching TRBD1. Germline assignment: CDR1 SEHNR and CDR2 FQNEAQ (reference sequence). Losses at the gene ends were 3 bases for V and 9 bases for J; bases not matched to a gene: 13. The CDR3 covers 16 residues. CDR3: CASSFRTGTEKKKLFF. CDR3 nucleotides: TGTGCCAGCAGCTTTCGTACCGGGACAGAAAAAAAAAAACTGTTTTTT. Combining the CDR3 with reference TRBV7-9 and TRBJ1-4 gives the whole variable domain DTGVSQNPRHKITKRGQNVTFRCDPISEHNRLYWYRQTLGQGPEFLTYFQNEAQLEKSRLLSDRFSAERPKGSFSTLEIQRTEQGDSAMYLCASSFRTGTEKKKLFFGSGTQLSVL.

The chain is built from TRBV9 and TRBJ2-7, with D possibly being TRBD2 (5 bases). Trimming cost V 4 bases and J 3 bases, with 14 bases left between them. The CDR3 contains 14 residues. Germline V CDR1 and CDR2: SGDLS, YYNGEE. CDR3 sequence: CASSLEGAVYEQYF. Here the CDR3 DNA reads TGTGCCAGCAGCTTAGAGGGTGCCGTCTACGAGCAGTACTTC.

This clone appeared many times. V gene TRBV11-2 combines with J gene TRBJ2-5; 7 nucleotides align to TRBD2. The CDR3 loop spans 12 amino acids. Trimming at V came to 11 bases and at J to 7 bases, leaving 10 bases not matched to a gene. Germline CDR1 is SGHAT and CDR2 is FQNNGV. The CDR3, as DNA: TGTGCCTCCTCCGGACTAGTTGTGACCCAGTACTTC. Its protein product is CASSGLVVTQYF. The full variable domain, completed using reference TRBV11-2 and TRBJ2-5, is EAGVAQSPRYKIIEKRQSVAFWCNPISGHATLYWYQQILGQGPKLLIQFQNNGVVDDSQLPKDRFSAERLKGVDSTLKIQPAKLEDSAVYLCASSGLVVTQYFGPGTRLLVL.

Sample share makes this clone medium-sized. The chain couples TRBV28 to TRBJ2-7, with no clear D. The CDR3 sequence is 12 residues long. Trimming left V 2 bases short and J 5 bases short, with 7 bases between. Germline loops: CDR1 MDHEN, CDR2 SYDVKM. The CDR3 DNA is TGTGCCAGCAGTTTACCCCTAGACGAGCAGTACTTC. It codes for CASSLPLDEQYF.

The rearrangement uses TRBV20-1 and TRBJ1-2, with TRBD1 matching over 9 bases. The CDR3 sequence is 15 residues long. J lost 6 bases, V lost 5 bases, and 13 bases had no gene match. Per the germline V gene, CDR1 is DFQATT and CDR2 is SNEGSKA (reference sequence). CDR3 amino acids: CSAPSGDRATDGYTF. The CDR3 region has the DNA TGCAGTGCTCCTTCCGGGGACAGGGCGACGGATGGCTACACCTTC.

This clone appeared many times. The chain recombines TRBV11-2 with TRBJ2-3; TRBD2 agrees at 7 bases. CDR1 and CDR2 from the germline V gene are SGHAT and FQNNGV. The CDR3 covers 16 residues. V was pared by 6 bases and J by 5 bases, with 14 bases of the junction left unmatched. CDR3 loop: CASRPRLALSLDTQYF. The CDR3 DNA is TGTGCCAGCAGGCCCAGACTAGCCCTCTCCTTAGATACGCAGTATTTT.

This chain joins TRBV30 and TRBJ1-2; D unclear. Trimming cost V 1 base and J 7 bases, with 10 bases left between them. CDR1 GTSNPN and CDR2 SVGIG come from the germline V gene (reference sequence). The CDR3 covers 12 residues. The CDR3 region is CAWSEPPSGYTF. The CDR3 DNA sequence: TGTGCCTGGAGTGAGCCCCCGTCTGGCTACACCTTC.

This clone appeared many times. Just one base apart from a much larger clone, this may be a read error. The chain has TRBV13 and TRBJ2-7, with 9 bases lining up with TRBD2. CDR3 size: 16 residues. The ends lost 2 bases at V and 4 bases at J; junction bases unmatched: 9. The germline V gene encodes CDR1 PRHDT and CDR2 FYEKMQ (reference sequence). The CDR3 here is CASSLQLAGHSYEQYF. CDR3 DNA sequence: TGTGCCAGCAGCTTACAACTAGCGGGTCATTCTTACGAGCAGTACTTC.